A single sample gave rise to the 9 T cell receptor beta chains below, sequenced in a study of T-cell memory formation after mild COVID-19 listed by TCRdb under 2021. Library construction relied on 5' RACE. Sequencing relied on an Illumina NovaSeq 6000. Through fastp at Q25 and MiXCR, TCRdb rebuilt clones from the public reads, retaining in-frame beta chains. All rows with the same CDR3 protein become a single entry with the most common DNA and genes. Present in this sample are about half a million distinct CDR3 sequences, 15% to 20% of which were seen just once. Of the sample, about 12% is held by the ten largest clones. The specimen sequenced was PBMCs or a T cell subset sorted from them (not recorded which). These receptors were collected from an adult woman who had mild COVID-19 (a few samples of this study predate the infection). The sample titles of this study are shuffled in the database, so cell type and time point are left out; the donor was told from shared clones.

This clonotype has just a few counts. This chain joins TRBV20-1 and TRBJ2-3; D is possibly TRBD1 (6 bases). The CDR3 is 14 amino acids. Trimming shortened V by 0 bases and J by 2 bases, and 9 bases separated the two germline ends. The germline gives CDR1 DFQATT, CDR2 SNEGSKA (reference sequence). CDR3 loop: CSARDGDNTDTQYF. CDR3 DNA: TGCAGTGCTAGAGACGGGGACAACACAGATACGCAGTATTTT.

The CDR3, as DNA: TGTGCCAGCAGTCAGACAGCCGAGCAGTACTTC. It specifies CASSQTAEQYF. The V gene is TRBV7-6, the J gene TRBJ2-7; maybe TRBD1 (5 bases). The V gene lost 6 bases and the J gene lost 6 bases, with 9 bases spanning the gap. Per germline, CDR1 SGHVS and CDR2 FNYEAQ. The CDR3 sequence is 11 residues long.

This clonotype was seen a handful of times. The chain is built from TRBV24-1 and TRBJ2-2; D ambiguous. Germline assignment: CDR1 KGHDR and CDR2 SFDVKD. Trimming took 2 bases from V and 5 from J, leaving 17 bases between them. The CDR3 has 17 residues. CDR3 DNA: TGTGCCACCAGTGATTCGCCACCCGTGACGGAGACCGGGGAGCTGTTTTTT. Translating it yields CATSDSPPVTETGELFF.

This chain links TRBV7-9 with TRBJ2-7; TRBD1 might be the D (5 bases). CDR1 and CDR2 (germline): SEHNR, FQNEAQ (reference sequence). V was pared by 6 bases and J by 5 bases, with 17 bases between. CDR3 size: 14 residues. The CDR3: CASRPTSGMDEQYF. The CDR3 region has the DNA TGTGCCAGCAGACCCACGTCAGGGATGGACGAGCAGTACTTC.

The chain recombines TRBV9 with TRBJ2-7, with D uncertain. CDR1 and CDR2 (germline): SGDLS, YYNGEE. The CDR3 sequence is 14 residues long. The V end lost 1 base, the J end lost 3 bases, and 11 bases lay between the germline ends. The CDR3 nucleotides are TGTGCCAGCAGCGTATCGGTGACGCACTACGAGCAGTACTTC. It yields the protein CASSVSVTHYEQYF. Filled out from reference TRBV9 and TRBJ2-7, the complete variable domain reads DSGVTQTPKHLITATGQRVTLRCSPRSGDLSVYWYQQSLDQGLQFLIQYYNGEERAKGNILERFSAQQFPDLHSELNLSSLELGDSALYFCASSVSVTHYEQYFGPGTRLTVT.

Here the CDR3 DNA reads TGCGCCAGCAGCTTGGCCGGGACAGGGGTGTCGAACACTGAAGCTTTCTTT. Amino acids: CASSLAGTGVSNTEAFF. The chain combines TRBV5-1 with TRBJ1-1, with TRBD1 matching over 10 bases. The CDR3 runs 17 residues. J gave up 1 base and V 0 bases, and 6 bases lay outside the gene matches. Germline-derived CDR1 and CDR2 are SGHRS and YFSETQ.

This sequence joins TRBV11-2 and TRBJ1-5; TRBD1 aligns across 9 bases. The CDR3 has 17 amino acids. Germline CDR1 and CDR2: SGHAT and FQNNGV. V lost 5 bases, J lost 5 bases, and 13 bases stayed unmatched. The CDR3 loop reads CASSQNPRQGGDQPQHF. The CDR3 coding sequence is TGTGCCAGCAGCCAAAACCCCCGACAGGGGGGGGATCAGCCCCAGCATTTT.

The genes are TRBV12-3 or TRBV12-4 and TRBJ2-7; the D call may be TRBD1 or TRBD2 (5 bases each). V was pared by 6 bases and J by 3 bases, with 15 bases between. The CDR3 is 14 residues long. CDR3 in amino acids: CASSPPGPVYEQYF. The DNA for the CDR3 is TGTGCCAGCAGCCCCCCGGGACCCGTCTACGAGCAGTACTTC.

This clonotype was detected ten times or more. V is TRBV30 and J is TRBJ2-7, with D tentatively TRBD2 (6 bases). The V end was cut by 2 bases, the J end by 4 bases, with 12 bases between. The CDR3 totals 13 residues. CDR1 is GTSNPN and CDR2 is SVGIG in the germline V gene (reference sequence). The CDR3 loop is CAWSSGSRYEQYF. The CDR3 coding sequence is TGTGCCTGGAGTAGCGGGTCTAGGTACGAGCAGTACTTC.